This TCR beta chain was identified during a study of blood T cell repertoires in COVID-19 (dated by TCRdb to the early 2020s). For the study in its entirety: Samples from collaborators originated in the United States, Italy and Spain and spanned both the acute and convalescent phases of COVID-19. The prospective study material was composed of cDNA or gDNA derived from T cells, B-cell-depleted T cells, or PBMCs. The repertoires were released in a freely available public database intended as a resource for research on the immune response to SARS-CoV-2. Where HLA class I and class II types were available, the types were taken from metadata supplied by the sample provider, not from assay-based typing. The samples were drawn from two sources: the first 160 participants of the ongoing ImmuneRACE study, and 950 to 1,500 subjects contributed by 6 global collaborators. The sample metadata nearly always contained a de-identified subject ID, COVID-19 status, age in years and sex. The dataset comprised deeply sampled blood TCRbeta repertoires from subjects exposed to, actively infected with, or recovered from COVID-19.

Participants in the prospective study were enrolled through a virtual design, were aged roughly 18 to 100 years, and lived in about two dozen United States geographic areas. Cohort assignment in the prospective study relied on participant-reported clinical history from a screening survey and a study questionnaire. Recovered participants in ImmuneRACE Cohort 3 were defined by two consecutive negative NP/OP PCR tests, clearance by a healthcare professional, or resolution of symptoms. Each participant in the prospective study had whole blood, serum and a nasopharyngeal or oropharyngeal swab collected by mobile phlebotomists. Participants in the prospective study had the option to provide additional blood draws and questionnaires over a 2-month period. Before DNA extraction, blood samples from the prospective study were shipped at room temperature or frozen. A note on this clone: What this receptor recognizes is not known. No clone much larger than this one lies a single base away; base qualities are absent.

The full study reports these points: The amount of clinical and demographic metadata varied by source and participant and was provided uncurated.

TCRbeta CDR3 regions were amplified from genomic DNA using the immunoSEQ Assay, a bias-controlled multiplex PCR. Per the authors' processing: Within the assay, amplification of reference gene primers was used to estimate how many nucleated cells each sample contained. To quantify the absolute abundance of each unique TCRbeta CDR3 rearrangement, sequence reads were collapsed and filtered. For each sample, productive Simpson clonality was calculated as the square root of Simpson's diversity index over productive rearrangements. The table comes from immuneACCESS by way of TCRdb, which keeps in-frame sequences with V and J called. Part of the clones is missing from these tables; in studies checked, under half for an unresolved V gene and the rest for unknown reasons. The D gene and trimming were derived from the DNA, and the V and J assignments and clone size from that table. Across this sample there are 200,000 to 250,000 clones, with around nine tenths seen only once. 10% to 11% of the sample rests with the top ten.

The cysteine opens and the phenylalanine closes a CDR3 of 14 amino acids. Only the CDR3 DNA stays, 42 bases, in frame from base 1. Looking up the germline V gene yields CDR1 KGHDR and CDR2 SFDVKD. Deletion took 5 bases off V and 5 bases off J, with a span of 11 bases between the germline ends. The specimen sequenced was PBMCs or T cells enriched from blood (not recorded which). The TCR comes from a man aged 30-40 years who had recovered from COVID-19. In this chain, TRBV24-1 is recombined with TRBJ2-2; the D segment could be TRBD1, given 5 matching bases. The CDR3 reads as follows: CATSGQGWTGELFF. The DNA reads TGTGCCACCAGTGGGCAGGGTTGGACCGGGGAGCTGTTTTTT.